In its sample, the clone carrying this T cell receptor beta chain was seen once. Its antigen remains unidentified. The ends were cut back, 2 bases at V and 3 bases at J, with 11 bases in the middle. This CDR3 is 15 amino acids long. The germline V gene encodes CDR1 MDHEN and CDR2 SYDVKM. The PCR employed 60 Vbeta primers together with 13 Jbeta primers. The method was immunoSEQ multiplex PCR; TCRdb's version includes in-frame clones alone and lacks a portion of them. This sample has roughly 98,000 clones, with under 80% found just once. The sample is drawn from a study of cytomegalovirus exposure and HLA in healthy donors. Notes on the study in general: The study assumed roughly uniform donor sequencing depth for presence/absence analyses. Evidence from a later analysis indicated that most CMV-associated TCR beta chains looked HLA-restricted. TCR beta V- and J-gene trimming, according to a later analysis, was linked to a missense DCLRE1C variant. For most subjects, TCR beta sequences were reported to predict HLA-A and HLA-B alleles with accuracy.

Sequencing was performed on PBMCs. The origin of this receptor is a man aged 40-49 years in good health and CMV-seronegative. The genes are TRBV28 and TRBJ1-3; possible D gene TRBD1, 5 bases. CDR3: CASSLVRGGGNTIYF. CDR3 DNA: TGTGCCAGCAGTTTAGTAAGGGGCGGTGGAAACACCATATATTTT.